The clone carrying this T cell receptor beta chain occurred a few times. Antigen specificity is unknown. This record comes from a study of CD8 T cells in Susac syndrome. With random hexamers, roughly 0.5 to 1 ug RNA was reverse transcribed. An immunoSEQ multiplex PCR amplified TCR beta CDR3 over 54 Vbeta and 13 Jbeta. TCRdb reprocessed the immunoSEQ multiplex PCR reads via MiXCR and lists one record per CDR3 protein. This sample has about 210,000 distinct CDR3 sequences, with about 94% found just once. Findings and caveats of the study: In Susac syndrome, CD4+ T cell repertoires lacked any clonal expansion.

Germline CDR1 MDHEN, CDR2 SYDVKM. This CDR3 region has 12 residues. V gave up 3 bases and J gave up 5 bases, with 7 bases separating them. The recently defined diagnostic criteria for definite or probable disease were met by the Susac syndrome patients. The chain uses TRBV28 and TRBJ1-1, with TRBD1 as a possible D gene (5 bases). The sequencing input was CD4+ T cells from PBMCs. This clonotype originated in a human donor with Susac syndrome. This CDR3 is CASSLAGTEAFF. CDR3 bases: TGTGCCAGCAGTTTGGCAGGGACTGAAGCTTTCTTT. Using reference TRBV28 and TRBJ1-1 for the parts outside the CDR3, the full variable domain is DVKVTQSSRYLVKRTGEKVFLECVQDMDHENMFWYRQDPGLGLRLIYFSYDVKMKEKGDIPEGYSVSREKKERFSLILESASTNQTSMYLCASSLAGTEAFFGQGTRLTVV.